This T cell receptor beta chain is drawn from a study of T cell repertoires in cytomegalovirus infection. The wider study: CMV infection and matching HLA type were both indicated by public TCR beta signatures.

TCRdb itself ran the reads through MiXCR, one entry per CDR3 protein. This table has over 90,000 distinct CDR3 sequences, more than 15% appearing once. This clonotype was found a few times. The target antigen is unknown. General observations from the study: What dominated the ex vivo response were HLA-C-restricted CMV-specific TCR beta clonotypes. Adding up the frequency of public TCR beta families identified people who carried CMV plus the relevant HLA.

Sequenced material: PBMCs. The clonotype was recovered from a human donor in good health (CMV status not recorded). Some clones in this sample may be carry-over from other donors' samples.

DNA for the CDR3: TGCAGTGCTAGAGAGCTGTACACCGGGGAGCTGTTTTTT. Amino acid sequence: CSARELYTGELFF. The J gene is TRBJ2-2, the V gene TRBV20-1; no definite D call. The germline gives CDR1 DFQATT, CDR2 SNEGSKA (reference sequence). The CDR3 contains 13 residues. Deletions cut 0 bases from V and 3 bases from J, with 5 bases between.